Given below is one TCR beta chain in context. PCR employed 60 Vbeta and 13 Jbeta primers. Produced via immunoSEQ multiplex PCR; TCRdb's table is partial and in-frame only. This sample yields 130,000 to 150,000 clones, of which 75% to 90% are seen a single time; 2.5% to 3.5% belongs to the top ten. This sample is drawn from a study of cytomegalovirus exposure and HLA in healthy donors. The ends were cut back, 1 base at V and 2 bases at J, with 11 bases in the middle. The CDR3 has 15 amino acids. Germline CDR1 is SNHLY and CDR2 is FYNNEI. This rearrangement joins TRBV2 to TRBJ2-5, with TRBD2 as a possible D gene (6 bases). Input material: PBMCs. The sequence was collected from a woman aged 30 to 39 in good health and CMV-seronegative. The CDR3 DNA follows: TGTGCCAGCAGTGAAGGACTAGGTCTACAAGAGACCCAGTACTTC. Translating it yields CASSEGLGLQETQYF.